The subject of this entry is one T cell receptor beta chain. The specificity of this receptor is unknown. No much larger clone exists at a distance of one base, and base qualities are not known. According to the germline V gene, CDR1 reads SNHLY and CDR2 reads FYNNEI. The CDR3 has 15 amino acids, counting the end cysteine and phenylalanine. The sequence is cut down to CDR3 DNA, 45 bases in frame from base 1. Trimming takes 8 bases from V and 8 bases from J, and the germline ends sit 21 bases apart. The time point label for this specimen denotes: 12 to 13 months on ibrutinib. For TCR beta library preparation, approximately 2 micrograms of genomic DNA was extracted from cryopreserved PBMCs. High-throughput TCR beta sequencing was performed on longitudinal blood samples from CLL patients receiving ibrutinib monotherapy. The patients were enrolled in a single-center, open-label phase 2 trial of ibrutinib monotherapy.

These data come from a study of cytotoxic CD8 clonotypes in ibrutinib-treated CLL (dated by TCRdb to 2020 to 2022). As for the study more broadly: The cohort included around 16 treatment-naive and approximately twelve relapsed/refractory patients; some 18 were IGHV unmutated. Longitudinal samples were available for 26 of the 86 trial participants. All remission and progressive disease samples were collected while patients were still receiving ibrutinib. Response samples were obtained after a median of approximately twelve months of treatment, with a range of about 6 to 40 months. An average of about 250,000 productive templates and 94,082 productive rearrangements was obtained per sample. Cryopreserved peripheral blood mononuclear cells were obtained prior to treatment, at the time of response, and at either disease progression or sustained remission. Responses were partial in 25 or so patients and complete in 2; after median roughly 69 months follow-up, some 14 stayed in remission and about twelve progressed.

What the study reported, not specific to this receptor: Public clonotypes were rare and either shrank or stayed stable during treatment, and the rise in clonality at ibrutinib response reflected expansion of private clonotypes. At baseline, clonality was higher than in age-matched healthy donors and showed a strong correlation with circulating CD8+ T-cell counts. Sustained-remission and progressing patients did not have matched sampling times, and lymph node repertoires were not examined. Clonality increased at ibrutinib response, stayed stable in sustained remission, and fell back toward baseline at progression.

Each clonotype received, on average, about 10x coverage in deep resolution sequencing performed on a MiSeq, where the target depth lay between 1 in 1 million and 1 in 200,000 T cells. TCR beta libraries were generated with the immunoSEQ hsTCRB Kit. In the original analysis: ImmunoSEQ Data Assistant and ImmunoSEQ Analyzer were used for data analysis, and V, D and J genes were assigned according to IMGT definitions. Clonality, which ranges from 0 to 1, was calculated as one minus the normalized Shannon entropy of productive rearrangement frequencies. Public clonotype analysis was restricted to overrepresented clonotypes comprising at least 0.05% of each patient's repertoire. Repertoires from some 14 age-matched healthy donors in immuneACCESS were used as clonality controls. The clones in this table, taken by TCRdb from immuneACCESS, are in-frame only. Not every clone is retained; where verified, under half of the shortfall comes from an unresolved V gene, and the cause of the rest is unknown. D and trimming come from the DNA, and the V and J calls and clone size come from that table. This sample has about 140,000 clones in its table, and 85% to 95% of those were observed once. Under 14% of the sample rests with the top ten.

This material consisted of PBMCs, taken after 12 months of ibrutinib treatment. The rearranged segments are TRBV2 and TRBJ1-4; the D gene is perhaps TRBD1, on 5 matching bases. This sequence originates from a human donor with chronic lymphocytic leukemia. The sequenced DNA is TGTGCCAGCGTGGGACCCTTCATTCAGAACGAAAAACTGTTTTTT. This encodes CASVGPFIQNEKLFF.